This entry concerns a single T cell receptor beta chain. Its antigen is currently unknown. These data belong to a study of Ad26.COV2.S vaccination and SARS-CoV-2 variants. Trimming took 5 bases from V and 6 from J, leaving 13 bases between them. The CDR3 spans 13 residues. Germline CDR1 and CDR2: MDHEN and SYDVKM. The assay was immunoSEQ multiplex PCR, and TCRdb's table has in-frame clones only and misses some. The table lists approximately 400,000 clones, about 91% of them singletons. Study outcomes and limitations: Responses of T cells in total may have been underestimated by the TCR breadth and depth analyses. Similar non-spike TCR breadth was seen in vaccine and placebo recipients. Vaccinees displayed broader spike-specific TCR repertoires than placebo recipients.

The source is a human donor who had recovered from COVID-19. The sequenced sample was peripheral blood, obtained after recovery from COVID-19. The chain uses TRBV28 and TRBJ1-1, with D unresolved. In DNA form, the CDR3 reads TGTGCCAGCAGTCGCGTCCCGTTTTCTGAAGCTTTCTTT. Its protein is CASSRVPFSEAFF. Using reference TRBV28 and TRBJ1-1 for the parts outside the CDR3, the full variable domain is DVKVTQSSRYLVKRTGEKVFLECVQDMDHENMFWYRQDPGLGLRLIYFSYDVKMKEKGDIPEGYSVSREKKERFSLILESASTNQTSMYLCASSRVPFSEAFFGQGTRLTVV.